This T cell receptor beta chain was captured by sequencing in a study of blood T cell repertoires in COVID-19 (dated by TCRdb to the early 2020s). Describing the broader study: Samples covering the acute and convalescent phases of COVID-19 were provided by collaborators in the United States, Italy and Spain. The repertoires were made available in a free public database intended to serve as a resource for research on the immune response to SARS-CoV-2. A de-identified subject ID, COVID-19 status, age in years and sex were almost always included in the sample metadata. The dataset comprised deeply sampled blood TCRbeta repertoires from subjects exposed to, actively infected with, or recovered from COVID-19. Where HLA class I and class II types were available, the types were taken from metadata supplied by the sample provider, not from assay-based typing. The prospective study material was composed of cDNA or gDNA derived from T cells, B-cell-depleted T cells, or PBMCs. Samples were obtained from the ongoing ImmuneRACE study (first 160 participants) and from about 1,300 subjects provided by 6 global collaborators. What the authors observed across the whole study: The quantity of clinical and demographic metadata differed by source and by participant and was supplied without curation.

From the cysteine up to the phenylalanine, the CDR3 has a length of 14 residues. Only CDR3 DNA remains: 42 bases, in frame from the first base. At the junction V is shortened by 9 bases and J by 5 bases; bases outside the gene matches: 5. Reading the germline V gene (reference sequence) gives CDR1 LNHDA and CDR2 SQIVND. Each collaborating institution followed its own protocols to collect whole blood in K2EDTA tubes. For TCRbeta analysis, collaborators shipped samples in one of three forms: frozen whole blood, isolated PBMCs, or DNA extracted from either of those sample types. In the case of this clone: The antigen it binds to is not known. Per-nucleotide qualities are absent, and no much larger clonotype sits a single base away.

The immunoSEQ Assay, a bias-controlled multiplex PCR, was used to amplify TCRbeta CDR3 regions from genomic DNA. In the paper's pipeline: The number of nucleated cells in each sample was estimated from the amplification of reference gene primers within the assay. Sequence reads were collapsed and filtered to measure the absolute abundance of every unique TCRbeta CDR3 rearrangement. For each sample, productive Simpson clonality was calculated by taking the square root of Simpson's diversity index across productive rearrangements. TCRdb provides this immuneACCESS table in a form limited to in-frame rearrangements. Some clones are lacking; in checked studies, under half of them reflect an unresolved V gene, and why the rest are absent is not known. From that table come the V and J calls and clone size; the DNA was used to work out D and trimming. This sample holds approximately 53,000 clones; roughly 90% were observed only once. The top ten constitute around a tenth of the sample.

Sequenced: peripheral blood. The chain is encoded by TRBV19 joined to TRBJ2-3, with 13 central nucleotides matching TRBD2. The receptor comes from an elderly woman with acute or convalescent COVID-19. The sequenced DNA: TGTGCCAGCGGACTAGCGGGAGTATTAGATACGCAGTATTTT. Its protein reads: CASGLAGVLDTQYF.